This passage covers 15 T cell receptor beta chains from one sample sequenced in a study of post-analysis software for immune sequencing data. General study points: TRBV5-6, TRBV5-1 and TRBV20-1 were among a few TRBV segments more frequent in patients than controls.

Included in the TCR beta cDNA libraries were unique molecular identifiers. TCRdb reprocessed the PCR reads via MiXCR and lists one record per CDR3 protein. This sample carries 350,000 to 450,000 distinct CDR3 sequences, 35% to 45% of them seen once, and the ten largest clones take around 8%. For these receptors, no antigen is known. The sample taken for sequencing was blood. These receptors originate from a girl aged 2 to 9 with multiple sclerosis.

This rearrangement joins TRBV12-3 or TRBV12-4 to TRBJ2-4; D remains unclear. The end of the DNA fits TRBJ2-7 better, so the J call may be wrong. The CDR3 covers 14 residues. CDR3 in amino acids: CASSLVNRPYEQYF. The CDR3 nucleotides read TGTGCCAGCAGTTTAGTGAACAGACCCTACGAGCAGTACTTC.

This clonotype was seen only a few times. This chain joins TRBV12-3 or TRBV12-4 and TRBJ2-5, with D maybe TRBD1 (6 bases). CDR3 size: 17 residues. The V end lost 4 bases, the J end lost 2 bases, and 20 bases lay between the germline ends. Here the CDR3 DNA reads TGTGCCAGCAGTTCCAGACGGGGACAAGCCATACAAGAGACCCAGTACTTC. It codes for CASSSRRGQAIQETQYF.

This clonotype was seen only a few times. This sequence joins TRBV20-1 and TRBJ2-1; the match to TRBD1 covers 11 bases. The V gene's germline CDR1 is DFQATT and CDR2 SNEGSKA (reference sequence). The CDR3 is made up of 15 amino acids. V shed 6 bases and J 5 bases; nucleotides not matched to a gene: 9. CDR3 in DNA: TGCAGTGCAACCTGGGACAGGGGGTTGGACAATGAGCAGTTCTTC. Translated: CSATWDRGLDNEQFF.

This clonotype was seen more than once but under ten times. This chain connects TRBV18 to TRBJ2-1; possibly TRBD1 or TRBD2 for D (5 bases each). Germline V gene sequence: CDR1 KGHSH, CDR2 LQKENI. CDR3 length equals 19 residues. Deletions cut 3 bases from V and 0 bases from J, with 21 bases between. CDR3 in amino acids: CASSPDRGTFSSSYNEQFF. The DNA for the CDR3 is TGTGCCAGCTCACCCGACAGAGGGACGTTTTCAAGCTCCTACAATGAGCAGTTCTTC.

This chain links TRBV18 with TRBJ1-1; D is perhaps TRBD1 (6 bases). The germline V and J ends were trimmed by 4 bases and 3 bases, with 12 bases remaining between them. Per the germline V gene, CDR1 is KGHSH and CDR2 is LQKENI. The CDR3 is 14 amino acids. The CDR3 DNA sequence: TGTGCCAGCTCACAAATGGACAGTGACACTGAAGCTTTCTTT. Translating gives CASSQMDSDTEAFF. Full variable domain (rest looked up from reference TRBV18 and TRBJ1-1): NAGVMQNPRHLVRRRGQEARLRCSPMKGHSHVYWYRQLPEEGLKFMVYLQKENIIDESGMPKERFSAEFPKEGPSILRIQQVVRGDSAAYFCASSQMDSDTEAFFGQGTRLTVV.

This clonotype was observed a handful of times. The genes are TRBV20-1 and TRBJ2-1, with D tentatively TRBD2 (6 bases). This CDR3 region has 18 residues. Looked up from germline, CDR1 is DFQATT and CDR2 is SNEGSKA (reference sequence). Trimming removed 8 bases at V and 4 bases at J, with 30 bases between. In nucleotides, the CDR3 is TGCAGTACTCTAGGTAGAGGAGCGGAGGGACCATCTTACAATGAGCAGTTCTTC. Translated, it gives CSTLGRGAEGPSYNEQFF.

CDR3 DNA sequence: TGCAGCGTCGGACAGGGAGGCTACGAGCAGTACTTC. It encodes CSVGQGGYEQYF. The rearrangement uses TRBV29-1 and TRBJ2-7, with 8 bases lining up with TRBD1. The CDR3 loop spans 12 amino acids. J lost 3 bases, V lost 6 bases, and 4 bases had no gene match. Germline V gene sequence: CDR1 SQVTM, CDR2 ANQGSEA.

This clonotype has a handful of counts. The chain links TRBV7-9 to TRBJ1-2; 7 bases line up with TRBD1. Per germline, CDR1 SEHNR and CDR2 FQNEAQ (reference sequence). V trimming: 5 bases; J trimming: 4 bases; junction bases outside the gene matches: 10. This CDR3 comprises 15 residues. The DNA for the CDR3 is TGTGCCAGCAGCCCCTCAGACAGGGACCCCTATGGCTACACCTTC. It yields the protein CASSPSDRDPYGYTF.

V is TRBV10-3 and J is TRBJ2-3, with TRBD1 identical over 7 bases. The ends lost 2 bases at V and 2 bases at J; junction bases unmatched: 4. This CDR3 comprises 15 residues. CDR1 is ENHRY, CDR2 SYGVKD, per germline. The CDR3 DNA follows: TGTGCCATCAGTGAGACAGGGGACCTCACAGATACGCAGTATTTT. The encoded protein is CAISETGDLTDTQYF.

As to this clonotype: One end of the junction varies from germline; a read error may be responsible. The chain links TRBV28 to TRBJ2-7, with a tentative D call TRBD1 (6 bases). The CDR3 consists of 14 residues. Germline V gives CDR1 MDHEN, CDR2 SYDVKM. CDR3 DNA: TGTGCCAGCAGTCTATGGGGGCTCCCCTACGAGCAGTACTTC. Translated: CASSLWGLPYEQYF.

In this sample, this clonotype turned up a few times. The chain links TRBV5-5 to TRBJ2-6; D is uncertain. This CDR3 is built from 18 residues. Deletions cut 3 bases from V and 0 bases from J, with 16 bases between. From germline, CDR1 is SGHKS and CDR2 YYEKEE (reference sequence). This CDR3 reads CASSSDRGLFSGANVLTF. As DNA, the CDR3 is TGTGCCAGCAGCTCTGACCGTGGGCTCTTCTCTGGGGCCAACGTCCTGACTTTC.

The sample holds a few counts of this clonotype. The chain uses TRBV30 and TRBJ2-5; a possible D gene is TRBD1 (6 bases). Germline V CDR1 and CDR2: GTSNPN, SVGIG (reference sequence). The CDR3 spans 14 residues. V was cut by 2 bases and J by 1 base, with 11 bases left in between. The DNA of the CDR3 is TGTGCCTGGAGTTCTGGGGGCCTCCAAGAGACCCAGTACTTC. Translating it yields CAWSSGGLQETQYF.

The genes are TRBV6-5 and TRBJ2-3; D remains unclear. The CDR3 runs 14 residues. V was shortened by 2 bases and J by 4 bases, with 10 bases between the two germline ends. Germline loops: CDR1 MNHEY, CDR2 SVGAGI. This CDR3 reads CASSYRAGADTQYF. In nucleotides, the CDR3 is TGTGCCAGCAGTTACAGGGCAGGCGCAGATACGCAGTATTTT.

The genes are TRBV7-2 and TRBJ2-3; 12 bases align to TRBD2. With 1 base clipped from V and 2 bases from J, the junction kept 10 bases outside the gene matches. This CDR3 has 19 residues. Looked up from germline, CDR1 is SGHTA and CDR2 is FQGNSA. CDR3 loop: CASSLVFWGLAGVTDTQYF. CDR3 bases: TGTGCCAGCAGCTTAGTTTTTTGGGGACTAGCGGGCGTCACAGATACGCAGTATTTT.

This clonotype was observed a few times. This chain's CDR3 is CSVSETGLYEQYF. The CDR3 DNA reads as TGCAGCGTTTCCGAGACAGGTCTCTACGAGCAGTACTTC. The chain is built from TRBV29-1 and TRBJ2-7, with a possible D match to TRBD1 (6 bases). Trimming shortened V by 5 bases and J by 3 bases, and 14 bases separated the two germline ends. The CDR3 runs 13 residues. Germline values: CDR1 SQVTM, CDR2 ANQGSEA.